A selection of T cell receptor beta chains follows, all from one sample in a study of response to subunit inactivated influenza vaccine. One entry per CDR3 protein results from TCRdb running MiXCR on the RT-PCR reads. The sample shows some 600,000 distinct CDR3 sequences, 14% of them seen only once. This sample comprised PBMCs from blood, obtained roughly 2 weeks before vaccination. These receptors were taken from a man between 45 and 60 years old who received an inactivated influenza vaccine. CDR3s leave out the opening cysteine and the closing phenylalanine or tryptophan. Each record gives: V gene, J gene, CDR3 protein.

v_gene: TRBV10-3
j_gene: TRBJ2-1
CDR3aa: AISEGAGAGGNEQF

v_gene: TRBV9
j_gene: TRBJ2-3
CDR3aa: ASSVLAGGTDTQY

v_gene: TRBV4-3
j_gene: TRBJ2-1
CDR3aa: ASSQRLAGGPGNEQF

v_gene: TRBV5-1
j_gene: TRBJ2-7
CDR3aa: ASSLQSDRPYEQY

v_gene: TRBV6-2/TRBV6-3
j_gene: TRBJ1-1
CDR3aa: ASSTPRPILGGAEAF

v_gene: TRBV4-1
j_gene: TRBJ2-2
CDR3aa: ASSQEFRSGTGELF

v_gene: TRBV28
j_gene: TRBJ1-5
CDR3aa: ASSLGPGGYQPQH

v_gene: TRBV7-2
j_gene: TRBJ2-2
CDR3aa: ASSGVVSLTGELF

v_gene: TRBV7-9
j_gene: TRBJ2-7
CDR3aa: ASSRIEGRGEGGEQY

v_gene: TRBV30
j_gene: TRBJ1-2
CDR3aa: AWGRNYGYT

v_gene: TRBV24-1
j_gene: TRBJ2-3
CDR3aa: ATSDFKPGRGKDTQY

v_gene: TRBV5-6
j_gene: TRBJ2-6
CDR3aa: ASSFPASGANVLT

v_gene: TRBV7-2
j_gene: TRBJ2-7
CDR3aa: ASSSGTFYEQY

v_gene: TRBV5-5
j_gene: TRBJ2-1
CDR3aa: ASSLRTSGRFYNEQF

v_gene: TRBV9
j_gene: TRBJ2-1
CDR3aa: ASSVDASVDNEQF